This T cell receptor (beta chain) was found in a study of shared clonotypes between healthy human individuals. The V end lost 1 base, the J end lost 6 bases, and 16 bases lay between the germline ends. The CDR3 is 15 amino acids. Looked up from germline, CDR1 is SGHNT and CDR2 is YENEEA. A single count supports this clone. TCRdb's copy holds only in-frame clones and misses some; the assay was immunoSEQ multiplex PCR. The data show roughly 2 million clones, 95% seen once. The J gene is TRBJ2-7, the V gene TRBV11-3; D may correspond to TRBD1 or TRBD2 (5 bases each). This receptor was obtained from a man younger than 35 in good health. The sequenced sample was naive CD4+ T cells sorted from blood. Subset indicated: CD45RA+ positively selected. CDR3 sequence: CASSLASGTSLEQYF. The CDR3 bases are TGTGCCAGCAGCTTAGCCTCCGGGACGTCCCTCGAGCAGTACTTC. The variable domain in full, with the rest retrieved from reference TRBV11-3 and TRBJ2-7, is EAGVVQSPRYKIIEKKQPVAFWCNPISGHNTLYWYLQNLGQGPELLIRYENEEAVDDSQLPKDRFSAERLKGVDSTLKIQPAELGDSAVYLCASSLASGTSLEQYFGPGTRLTVT.